The 10 T cell receptor beta chains below all came from one sample that was sequenced in a study of T cells in Graves' hyperthyroidism and ophthalmopathy. TCR beta CDR3 region amplification was performed from RNA transcripts. The HTBI primer set served for first-round RT-PCR of the TCR CDR3. TCRdb re-called the multiplex PCR reads through MiXCR, storing one row per CDR3 protein. The table lists fewer than 750,000 distinct CDR3 sequences, roughly 50% of them singletons. Sample: peripheral blood or thyroid tissue (not recorded which). The origin of the receptors is a young woman with Graves' hyperthyroidism.

This clonotype was detected ten times or more. J is TRBJ2-5 and V is TRBV2; 7 bases fit TRBD1. Germline assignment: CDR1 SNHLY and CDR2 FYNNEI. The CDR3 length is 15 residues. The V segment lost 2 bases and the J segment 4 bases; nucleotides outside the gene matches: 7. The CDR3 protein is CASSEPDRDGETQYF. CDR3 in DNA: TGTGCCAGCAGTGAACCCGACAGGGACGGAGAGACCCAGTACTTC. Combining the CDR3 with reference TRBV2 and TRBJ2-5 gives the whole variable domain EPEVTQTPSHQVTQMGQEVILRCVPISNHLYFYWYRQILGQKVEFLVSFYNNEISEKSEIFDDQFSVERPDGSNFTLKIRSTKLEDSAMYFCASSEPDRDGETQYFGPGTRLLVL.

The sample holds a few counts of this clonotype. The chain uses TRBV4-3 and TRBJ2-7; 7 nucleotides align to TRBD2. Germline-derived CDR1 and CDR2 are LGHNA and YSLEER. V dropped 1 base and J dropped 2; count of bases not matched to a gene: 14. The length of the CDR3 is 18 residues. The CDR3 region has the DNA TGCGCCAGCAGCCAAGTATATCGGACTAGTAATTTCCCCTACGAGCAGTACTTC. It codes for CASSQVYRTSNFPYEQYF.

This clonotype was observed at least ten times. The genes are TRBV20-1 and TRBJ2-5; D gene ambiguous. V was clipped by 4 bases and J by 6 bases, with 0 bases between them. There are 8 residues in the CDR3. Germline-derived CDR1 and CDR2 are DFQATT and SNEGSKA (reference sequence). The CDR3 sequence is CSAKTQYF. In nucleotides, the CDR3 is TGCAGTGCTAAGACCCAGTACTTC.

This chain connects TRBV18 to TRBJ1-4; no reliable D call. The V and J ends lost 0 bases and 8 bases respectively, with 10 bases between them. Germline CDR1 reads KGHSH; CDR2 reads LQKENI. CDR3 length: 14 amino acids. Here the CDR3 reads CASSPPESIEKLFF. CDR3 nucleotides: TGTGCCAGCTCACCACCGGAGTCGATCGAAAAACTGTTTTTT.

This clonotype was counted ten times or more. This sequence joins TRBV15 and TRBJ1-5; no firm D call. Trimming pared 1 base from V and 6 bases from J, leaving 13 bases between. The CDR3 is made up of 15 amino acids. Germline V gene sequence: CDR1 LNHNV, CDR2 YYDKDF (reference sequence). The CDR3 here is CATSRVKEGSQPQHF. The CDR3 DNA is TGTGCCACCAGCAGAGTGAAGGAAGGGAGTCAGCCCCAGCATTTT. Looking up the rest from reference TRBV15 and TRBJ1-5 gives the full variable domain: DAMVIQNPRYQVTQFGKPVTLSCSQTLNHNVMYWYQQKSSQAPKLLFHYYDKDFNNEADTPDNFQSRRPNTSFCFLDIRSPGLGDTAMYLCATSRVKEGSQPQHFGDGTRLSIL.

In regard to this clonotype: At one of its ends the junction is not consistent with the germline gene, which may arise from a read error. CDR3 nucleotides: TGCGCCAGCAGCCAAAGACGGGACACCCACAATGAGCAGTTCTTC. Translation: CASSQRRDTHNEQFF. The chain couples TRBV7-2 to TRBJ2-1; D is perhaps TRBD1 (6 bases). Germline values: CDR1 SGHTA, CDR2 FQGNSA. The CDR3 totals 15 residues. The full variable domain, its missing parts supplied by reference TRBV7-2 and TRBJ2-1, is GAGVSQSPSNKVTEKGKDVELRCDPISGHTALYWYRQSLGQGLEFLIYFQGNSAPDKSGLPSDRFSAERTGGSVSTLTIQRTQQEDSAVYLCASSQRRDTHNEQFFGPGTRLTVL.

The gene calls are TRBV24-1 and TRBJ2-2; D ambiguous. Germline loops: CDR1 KGHDR, CDR2 SFDVKD. This CDR3 is built from 10 residues. V was shortened by 7 bases and J by 5 bases, with 1 base between the two germline ends. The CDR3 DNA is TGTGCCACCAGGACCGGGGAGCTGTTTTTT. Amino acid sequence: CATRTGELFF.

This clonotype was observed a handful of times. The chain joins TRBV7-2 to TRBJ2-2; D is ambiguous. From germline, CDR1 is SGHTA and CDR2 FQGNSA. The ends were cut back, 8 bases at V and 5 bases at J, with 3 bases in the middle. The CDR3 spans 10 residues. The CDR3 spells CASQTGELFF. CDR3 DNA sequence: TGTGCCAGCCAAACCGGGGAGCTGTTTTTT.

This clonotype came up many times. The chain employs TRBV20-1 and TRBJ2-7, with 7 bases fitting TRBD1. CDR1 is DFQATT and CDR2 is SNEGSKA in the germline V gene (reference sequence). This CDR3 is built from 14 residues. CDR3 coding DNA: TGCAGGTCTAGAGCAACAGGGGCCCCCTACGAGCAGTACTTC. Its translation is CRSRATGAPYEQYF.

This clonotype has a single count. The rearrangement uses TRBV2 and TRBJ1-6; D is unclear. V lost 6 bases to trimming and J lost 6 bases, with 21 bases between them. The CDR3 runs 17 residues. CDR1 is SNHLY and CDR2 is FYNNEI in the germline V gene. CDR3 in amino acids: CASSSGRNTEANSPLHF. For the CDR3, the DNA is TGTGCCAGCAGCTCTGGAAGGAACACTGAAGCTAATTCACCCCTCCACTTT.